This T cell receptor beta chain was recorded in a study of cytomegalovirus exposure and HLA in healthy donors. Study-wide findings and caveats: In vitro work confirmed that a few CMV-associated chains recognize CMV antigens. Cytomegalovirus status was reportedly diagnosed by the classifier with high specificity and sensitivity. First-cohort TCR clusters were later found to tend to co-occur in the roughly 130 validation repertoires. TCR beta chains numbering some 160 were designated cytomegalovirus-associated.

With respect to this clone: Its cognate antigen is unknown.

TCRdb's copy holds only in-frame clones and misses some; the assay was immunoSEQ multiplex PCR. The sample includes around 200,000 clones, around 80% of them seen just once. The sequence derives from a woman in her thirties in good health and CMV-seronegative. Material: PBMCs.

CDR3: CAWSVVAGGNEQFF. The DNA of the CDR3 is TGTGCCTGGAGTGTGGTAGCGGGGGGGAATGAGCAGTTCTTC. The gene calls are TRBV30 and TRBJ2-1; 11 positions match TRBD2. CDR3 length equals 14 residues. Unmatched junction bases numbered 2, after V lost 0 bases and J lost 7 bases. Looked up from germline, CDR1 is GTSNPN and CDR2 is SVGIG (reference sequence).